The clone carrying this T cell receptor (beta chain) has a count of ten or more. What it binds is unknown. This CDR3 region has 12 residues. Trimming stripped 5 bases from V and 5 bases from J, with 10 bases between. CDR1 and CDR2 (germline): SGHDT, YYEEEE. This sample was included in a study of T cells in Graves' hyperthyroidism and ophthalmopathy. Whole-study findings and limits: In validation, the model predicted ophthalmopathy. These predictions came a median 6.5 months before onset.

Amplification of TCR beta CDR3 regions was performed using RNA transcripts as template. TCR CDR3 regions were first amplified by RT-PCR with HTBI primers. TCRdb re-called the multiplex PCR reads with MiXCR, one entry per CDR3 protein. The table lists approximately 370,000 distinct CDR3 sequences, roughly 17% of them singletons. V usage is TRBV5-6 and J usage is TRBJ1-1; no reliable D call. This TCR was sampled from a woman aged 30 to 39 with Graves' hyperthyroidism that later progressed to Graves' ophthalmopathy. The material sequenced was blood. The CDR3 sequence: CASRRKSTEAFF. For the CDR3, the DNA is TGTGCCAGCAGGAGGAAGAGTACTGAAGCTTTCTTT. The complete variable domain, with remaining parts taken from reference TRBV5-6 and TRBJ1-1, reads DAGVTQSPTHLIKTRGQQVTLRCSPKSGHDTVSWYQQALGQGPQFIFQYYEEEERQRGNFPDRFSGHQFPNYSSELNVNALLLGDSALYLCASRRKSTEAFFGQGTRLTVV.